This T cell receptor beta chain was sequenced in a study of PD-L1 blockade in urothelial cancer. As for time point: peripheral blood 6 weeks after treatment start. Unmatched junction bases numbered 13, after V lost 1 base and J lost 4 bases. This CDR3 has 18 amino acids. Germline V gene lookup returns CDR1 SGHRS and CDR2 YFSETQ. Sequenced by immunoSEQ multiplex PCR; TCRdb stores in-frame clones only, minus some. This table has about 38,000 clones, roughly 90% appearing once. The chain links TRBV5-1 to TRBJ2-3, with 9 bases identical to TRBD1. This TCR was sampled from a man between 60 and 70 years old with urothelial cancer. Here the sequenced sample was PBMCs, taken around atezolizumab (anti-PD-L1) treatment. The CDR3 region is CASSLKSGQGRVADTQYF. For the CDR3, the DNA is TGCGCCAGCAGCTTGAAGTCCGGACAGGGGAGGGTTGCAGATACGCAGTATTTT.